One and the same sample provided the 10 T cell receptor beta chains below, sequenced in a study of OX40 agonist ivuxolimab in advanced cancers. To prepare the library, the immunoSEQ multiplex PCR assay was applied. In its TCRdb copy, this immuneACCESS table keeps in-frame sequences only and misses some clones. Where compared with another copy, unresolved V genes explain less than half of these, and the others have no known cause. The sample includes tens of thousands of clones, with 81% observed a single time. About 0.69% of the sample is in the top ten clones. The source material was CD4+ or CD8+ T cells sorted from blood, sampled in a trial of the OX40 agonist ivuxolimab. The receptors were sampled from an adult with an advanced solid tumor such as melanoma, head and neck, liver or kidney cancer.

The V gene is TRBV15, the J gene TRBJ1-1; D call uncertain. The CDR3 is 13 amino acids. Germline assignment: CDR1 LNHNV and CDR2 YYDKDF (reference sequence). With 5 bases removed from V and 7 bases from J, the gap between germline ends came to 14 bases. CDR3 sequence (DNA): TGTGCCACCAGCCCCCCAACCGGAGGTGAAGCTTTCTTT. It specifies CATSPPTGGEAFF.

The rearrangement uses TRBV19 and TRBJ1-2; a possible D gene is TRBD1 (5 bases). Germline values: CDR1 LNHDA, CDR2 SQIVND (reference sequence). The CDR3 length is 15 residues. Trimming took 2 bases from V and 2 from J, leaving 12 bases between them. The CDR3: CASSIRGRVNYGYTF. The CDR3 DNA is TGTGCCAGTAGTATAAGAGGCAGGGTAAACTATGGCTACACCTTC.

The chain has TRBV7-9 and TRBJ1-2, with a weak D call TRBD1 (6 bases). In germline, CDR1 is SEHNR, CDR2 FQNEAQ (reference sequence). The CDR3 loop spans 13 amino acids. V gave up 4 bases and J gave up 9 bases, with 15 bases separating them. The CDR3 bases are TGTGCCAGCAGCTGGGGGGCGCAGGAACGCTACACCTTC. This codes for CASSWGAQERYTF.

V usage is TRBV5-1 and J usage is TRBJ2-1; 9 bases are shared with TRBD1. With 0 bases clipped from V and 3 bases from J, the junction kept 4 bases outside the gene matches. Per the germline V gene, CDR1 is SGHRS and CDR2 is YFSETQ. The CDR3 has 16 residues. The CDR3 coding sequence is TGCGCCAGCAGCTTGGGTACAGGGGGCGTCTACAATGAGCAGTTCTTC. Translating gives CASSLGTGGVYNEQFF.

Here the CDR3 DNA reads TGTGCCAGTAGTATATCCCCGACAGGGGGCTACGAGCAGTACTTC. Amino acid sequence: CASSISPTGGYEQYF. The V and J genes are TRBV19 and TRBJ2-7, with 9 bases aligning to TRBD1. CDR1 and CDR2 (germline): LNHDA, SQIVND (reference sequence). The trim removed 2 bases at V and 3 bases at J, leaving 5 bases unmatched. The CDR3 extends over 15 amino acids.

The chain couples TRBV6-5 to TRBJ1-6, with D hard to call. Trimming pared 2 bases from V and 6 bases from J, leaving 11 bases between. The CDR3 spans 15 residues. Germline V lookup: CDR1 MNHEY, CDR2 SVGAGI. DNA of the CDR3: TGTGCCAGCAGTTACCGAGGTCCGCGTAATTCACCCCTCCACTTT. Amino acid sequence: CASSYRGPRNSPLHF.

This chain uses TRBV11-2 with TRBJ1-1; the match to TRBD1 covers 7 bases. In germline, CDR1 is SGHAT, CDR2 FQNNGV. Germline trimming cut 3 bases from V and 5 bases from J; bases unmatched to any gene: 3. The CDR3 has 13 amino acids. CDR3 DNA sequence: TGTGCCAGCAGCTTCAGGGGGAGTACTGAAGCTTTCTTT. It translates to CASSFRGSTEAFF.

The gene calls are TRBV19 and TRBJ2-3; no clear D gene. The V end lost 3 bases, the J end lost 0 bases, and 4 bases lay between the germline ends. The germline CDR1 and CDR2 sequences are LNHDA and SQIVND (reference sequence). The length of the CDR3 is 13 residues. The CDR3 region has the DNA TGTGCCAGTAGTATCCAGAGCACAGATACGCAGTATTTT. Protein: CASSIQSTDTQYF.

The chain has TRBV29-1 and TRBJ1-1; 10 positions agree with TRBD1. There are 14 residues in the CDR3. CDR1 and CDR2 (germline): SQVTM, ANQGSEA. Germline trimming cut 8 bases from V and 2 bases from J; bases unmatched to any gene: 8. The CDR3 region has the DNA TGCAGCTACCGACAGGGGGCGTCTAACACTGAAGCTTTCTTT. Its protein product is CSYRQGASNTEAFF.

This sequence joins TRBV5-8 and TRBJ2-1; the D call may be TRBD1 or TRBD2 (6 bases each). Germline assignment: CDR1 SGHTS and CDR2 YDEGEE. CDR3 length: 15 amino acids. Trimming removed 4 bases at V and 9 bases at J, with 20 bases between. CDR3 residues: CASSGGTNINSEQFF. For the CDR3, the DNA is TGTGCCAGCAGCGGAGGGACAAATATTAACAGTGAGCAGTTCTTC.